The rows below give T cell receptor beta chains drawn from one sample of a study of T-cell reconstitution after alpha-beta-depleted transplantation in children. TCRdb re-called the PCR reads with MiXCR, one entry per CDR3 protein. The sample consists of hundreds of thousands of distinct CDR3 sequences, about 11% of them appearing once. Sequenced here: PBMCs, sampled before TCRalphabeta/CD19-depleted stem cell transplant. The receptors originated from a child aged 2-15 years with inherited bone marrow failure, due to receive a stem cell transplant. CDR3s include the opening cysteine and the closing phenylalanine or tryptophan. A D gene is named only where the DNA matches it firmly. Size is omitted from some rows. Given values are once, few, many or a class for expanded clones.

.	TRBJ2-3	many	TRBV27	CASSFVFGSDTQYF	TGTGCCAGCAGTTTCGTCTTTGGCTCAGATACGCAGTATTTT
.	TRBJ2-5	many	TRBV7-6	CASSLQQETQYF	TGTGCCAGCAGCTTGCAGCAAGAGACCCAGTACTTC
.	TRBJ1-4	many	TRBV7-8	CASSPQMATNEKLFF	TGTGCCAGCAGCCCTCAAATGGCAACTAATGAAAAACTGTTTTTT
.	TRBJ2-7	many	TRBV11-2	CASSLDGLYEQYF	TGTGCCAGCAGCTTAGATGGCCTCTACGAGCAGTACTTC
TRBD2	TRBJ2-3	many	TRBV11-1	CASSPGLAGDLETDTQYF	TGTGCCAGCAGCCCAGGACTAGCGGGAGATTTAGAGACAGATACGCAGTATTTT
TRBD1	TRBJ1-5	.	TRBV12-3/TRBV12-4	CASRGQGTQPQHF	TGTGCCAGCAGAGGACAGGGGACTCAGCCCCAGCATTTT
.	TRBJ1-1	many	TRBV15	CATKKGENTEAFF	TGTGCCACCAAAAAAGGGGAGAACACTGAAGCTTTCTTT
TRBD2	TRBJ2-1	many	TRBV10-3	CAISEPGLAGYNEQFF	TGTGCCATCAGTGAACCGGGACTAGCGGGATACAATGAGCAGTTCTTC
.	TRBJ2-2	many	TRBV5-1	CASSLRLSTGELFF	TGCGCCAGCAGCTTGCGACTCTCCACCGGGGAGCTGTTTTTT
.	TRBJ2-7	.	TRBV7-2	CASSPEAGTRSYEQYF	TGTGCCAGCAGCCCAGAGGCCGGCACGCGCTCCTACGAGCAGTACTTC
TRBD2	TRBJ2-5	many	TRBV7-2	CASRGGLAGNQETQYF	TGTGCCAGCAGGGGGGGACTAGCGGGCAACCAAGAGACCCAGTACTTC
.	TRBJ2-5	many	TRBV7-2	CASSGWGTVLGETQYF	TGTGCCAGCAGCGGGTGGGGGACGGTCTTGGGGGAGACCCAGTACTTC
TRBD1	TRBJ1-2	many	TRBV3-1	CASSQVSQGADYGYTF	TGTGCCAGCAGCCAAGTGTCACAGGGGGCAGACTATGGCTACACCTTC
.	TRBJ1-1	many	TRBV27	CASSFRTPYTEAFF	TGTGCCAGCAGTTTCCGGACACCCTACACTGAAGCTTTCTTT
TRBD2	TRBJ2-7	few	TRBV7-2	CAISLGVSGSREQYF	TGTGCCATCAGCTTAGGGGTTAGCGGGAGTCGGGAGCAGTACTTC
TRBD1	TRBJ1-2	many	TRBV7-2	CASTLQGYGYTF	TGTGCCAGCACCCTACAGGGGTATGGCTACACCTTC
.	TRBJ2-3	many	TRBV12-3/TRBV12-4	CASTLRQGTDTQYF	TGTGCCAGCACCCTAAGACAGGGCACAGATACGCAGTATTTT
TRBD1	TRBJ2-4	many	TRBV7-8	CASSLFGFDRENIQYF	TGTGCCAGCAGCTTATTTGGATTTGACAGGGAAAACATTCAGTACTTC
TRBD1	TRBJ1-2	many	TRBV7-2	CASSSPGQGYYGYTF	TGTGCCAGCAGCTCCCCCGGACAGGGGTACTATGGCTACACCTTC
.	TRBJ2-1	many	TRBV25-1	CASRATSGMREISNEQFF	TGTGCCAGCAGGGCCACCAGCGGAATGCGGGAAATATCCAATGAGCAGTTCTTC
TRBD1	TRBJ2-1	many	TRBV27	CASRTGTGPEFF	TGTGCCAGCAGGACCGGGACAGGGCCTGAGTTCTTC
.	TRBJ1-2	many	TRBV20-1	CSTPGANYGYTF	TGCAGTACCCCGGGAGCTAACTATGGCTACACCTTC
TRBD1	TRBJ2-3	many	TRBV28	CASSERQGTGTDTQYF	TGTGCCAGCAGTGAACGACAGGGAACGGGCACAGATACGCAGTATTTT
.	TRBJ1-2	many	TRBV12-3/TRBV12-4	CASSFRGTNYGYTF	TGTGCCAGCAGTTTCCGGGGCACTAACTATGGCTACACCTTC
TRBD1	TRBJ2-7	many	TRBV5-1	CASSLRTGTGEQYF	TGCGCCAGCAGCTTGCGGACAGGGACGGGCGAGCAGTACTTC
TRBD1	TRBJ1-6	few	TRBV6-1	CASSRQGGNSPLHF	TGTGCCAGCAGCCGACAGGGTGGTAATTCACCCCTCCACTTT
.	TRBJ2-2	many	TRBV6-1	CASGRGRVGELFF	TGTGCCAGTGGGCGCGGGCGGGTCGGGGAGCTGTTTTTT